This entry lists 5 T cell receptor beta chains sequenced from one sample in a study of blood T cells in healthy people across ages. Combining a sample-barcoded 5' primer with a J-beta primer mix, a second PCR ran for 7 to 11 cycles. Via MiXCR, TCRdb re-called the 5' RACE reads, giving one row per CDR3 protein. The sample lists around 700,000 distinct CDR3 sequences, roughly 25% occurring once. The same sample was also used in a study of T cells of mothers and their children.

Sequenced sample: blood. The receptors were sampled from a boy aged 10-17 years in good health.

This clonotype was detected a few times. The chain employs TRBV5-6 and TRBJ2-6; a weak D match, TRBD2 (5 bases). Germline CDR1 and CDR2: SGHDT and YYEEEE. V gave up 4 bases and J gave up 4 bases, with 18 bases separating them. The length of the CDR3 is 17 residues. The DNA of the CDR3 is TGTGCCAGCAGCGGGATGACGGAGGTGTCGGGGGCCAACGTCCTGACTTTC. The encoded protein is CASSGMTEVSGANVLTF.

This clonotype was detected only a few times. The chain links TRBV20-1 to TRBJ2-5; weak D call: TRBD2 (5 bases). The end of the DNA is better explained by TRBJ2-1, so the J call may be wrong. The length of the CDR3 is 16 residues. Germline V gene lookup returns CDR1 DFQATT and CDR2 SNEGSKA (reference sequence). In DNA, the CDR3 is TGCAGTGCTAGATACTTCAGCGGAAAGAGGGTAAATGAGCAGTTCTTC. The encoded protein is CSARYFSGKRVNEQFF.

This clonotype was observed a few times. The chain recombines TRBV27 with TRBJ2-7, with D possibly matching TRBD1 (6 bases). The V end was cut by 5 bases, the J end by 6 bases, with 17 bases between. The CDR3 extends over 14 amino acids. Per germline, CDR1 MNHEY and CDR2 SMNVEV (reference sequence). CDR3 nucleotides: TGTGCCAGCAGTCCAGGGGCAGACCCTGGCGAGCAGTACTTC. It specifies CASSPGADPGEQYF.

Of note for this clonotype: A junction boundary mismatches the germline segment, possibly from a read error. The chain carries TRBV12-3 or TRBV12-4 and TRBJ2-3; 7 bases fit TRBD2. This CDR3 contains 13 residues. The CDR3: CASTTLAADTEYF. CDR3 nucleotides: TGTGCCAGCACTACCCTAGCGGCAGATACGGAGTATTTT.

The chain joins TRBV10-3 to TRBJ2-5, with TRBD1 identical over 7 bases. Germline CDR1 ENHRY, CDR2 SYGVKD. The CDR3 contains 17 residues. V was pared by 4 bases and J by 6 bases, with 17 bases of the junction left unmatched. CDR3 sequence reads: CAISASWDSSPSKTQYF. The CDR3 bases are TGTGCCATCAGTGCTTCCTGGGACAGCAGTCCCTCGAAGACCCAGTACTTC.